This T cell receptor beta chain was found in a study of tissue T cells after allogeneic stem cell transplantation. Remarks on this clone: Gene labels here are mouse ones. The sample has other DNA sequences that encode this CDR3 too.

Clones were read by immunoSEQ multiplex PCR, and TCRdb kept only the in-frame ones, dropping some. The sample shows about 21,000 clones, around 63% of them seen only once. The sample taken for sequencing was blood. The sequence came from a female BALB/c mouse in good health. The strain's MHC haplotype is H2-d.

The CDR3 protein is CASSQDWGYAEQFF. CDR3 DNA, as far as it was read: TGTGCCAGCAGCCAGGACTGGGGGTATGCTGAGCAGTTC. V gene TRBV5 combines with J gene TRBJ2-1; 10 bases match TRBD2. The read falls 1 residue short of the CDR3 end, and the missing part is taken from the germline J gene. Per germline, CDR1 LGHNA and CDR2 YNLKQL (reference sequence). The V segment lost 3 bases and the J segment 4 bases; nucleotides outside the gene matches: 0. The CDR3 contains 14 residues.